This T cell receptor (beta chain) was identified during a study of blood T cell repertoires in COVID-19. Germline CDR1 reads SGHVS; CDR2 reads FQNEAQ. Trimming left V 3 bases short and J 2 bases short, with 10 bases between. The CDR3 length is 14 residues. Data came from immunoSEQ multiplex PCR; TCRdb stores just in-frame clones and leaves some out. In the table there are about 83,000 clones, more than 70% of which are singletons. The material sequenced was peripheral blood. The clonotype originates from a man aged 45 to 65 with active COVID-19. The chain has TRBV7-8 and TRBJ1-2; no reliable D call. CDR3 residues: CASSFYSLNYGYTF. For the CDR3, the DNA is TGTGCCAGCAGCTTTTACAGCTTAAACTATGGCTACACCTTC.